This entry lists 17 T cell receptor beta chains sequenced from one sample in a study of cytomegalovirus exposure and HLA in healthy donors. 60 Vbeta and 13 Jbeta primers were used in PCR. Profiling relied on immunoSEQ multiplex PCR, and the TCRdb table lists in-frame clones only, not all of them. This table has approximately 110,000 clones, around 76% appearing once. Sequencing input: PBMCs. Every receptor here comes from a man aged 35 to 55 in good health and CMV-seropositive.

Concerning this clone: Its ends do not fully match the called genes, so a read error is possible. The genes are TRBV30 and TRBJ2-4, with D maybe TRBD2 (6 bases). Looked up from germline, CDR1 is GTSNPN and CDR2 is SVGIG (reference sequence). CDR3 length: 16 residues. In nucleotides, the CDR3 is TGTGCCTGGAGTGTGGACGGGAGTCAGTCCAAAAACAGTCAGTACTTC. Translating gives CAWSVDGSQSKNSQYF.

CDR3 nucleotide sequence: TGTGCCAGTAGTACACCAGCTGCAGCGGGTTCCGGGACCCAGTACTTC. The encoded protein is CASSTPAAAGSGTQYF. This sequence joins TRBV19 and TRBJ2-5; D possibly corresponds to TRBD2 (6 bases). Germline assignment: CDR1 LNHDA and CDR2 SQIVND (reference sequence). This CDR3 contains 16 residues. V was shortened by 4 bases and J by 7 bases, with 22 bases between the two germline ends.

The J gene is TRBJ2-7, the V gene TRBV19; TRBD1 matches at 7 bases. V was pared by 5 bases and J by 1 base, with 11 bases of the junction left unmatched. CDR1 and CDR2 from the germline V gene are LNHDA and SQIVND (reference sequence). This CDR3 contains 16 residues. CDR3 in DNA: TGTGCCAGTAGTCCGCGGACAGGTCAGTCATCCTACGAGCAGTACTTC. As protein: CASSPRTGQSSYEQYF.

The J gene is TRBJ2-5, the V gene TRBV4-1; D is unresolved. Looked up from germline, CDR1 is MGHRA and CDR2 is YSYEKL. Trimming pared 3 bases from V and 1 base from J, leaving 9 bases between. The CDR3 covers 14 residues. CDR3 DNA sequence: TGCGCCAGCAGCCAGAGGCGTTTCCAAGAGACCCAGTACTTC. It codes for CASSQRRFQETQYF.

V is TRBV7-8 and J is TRBJ2-1; 7 nucleotides line up with TRBD2. CDR3 length equals 15 residues. J gave up 0 bases and V 5 bases, and 4 bases lay outside the gene matches. Per the germline V gene, CDR1 is SGHVS and CDR2 is FQNEAQ. The CDR3 nucleotides read TGTGCCAGCAGCCTACGGGACTACTCCTACAATGAGCAGTTCTTC. Residues: CASSLRDYSYNEQFF. Supplemented by reference TRBV7-8 and TRBJ2-1, the full variable domain reads GAGVSQSPRYKVAKRGQDVALRCDPISGHVSLFWYQQALGQGPEFLTYFQNEAQLDKSGLPSDRFFAERPEGSVSTLKIQRTQQEDSAVYLCASSLRDYSYNEQFFGPGTRLTVL.

This CDR3 is CASSPGTGTYEQYF. The CDR3 DNA follows: TGTGCCAGCAGCCCAGGGACAGGGACCTACGAGCAGTACTTC. V usage is TRBV2 and J usage is TRBJ2-5, with 9 bases identical to TRBD1. The DNA end is more similar to TRBJ2-7, so the J call may be wrong. Per the germline V gene, CDR1 is SNHLY and CDR2 is FYNNEI. The CDR3 sequence is 14 residues long.

The chain employs TRBV7-8 and TRBJ1-2; 12 nucleotides align to TRBD1. This CDR3 is 17 amino acids long. Trimming at V came to 7 bases and at J to 2 bases, leaving 11 bases not matched to a gene. Germline loops: CDR1 SGHVS, CDR2 FQNEAQ. CDR3 amino acids: CASTPGTGGAPNYGYTF. CDR3 nucleotide sequence: TGTGCCAGCACCCCCGGGACAGGGGGCGCCCCGAACTATGGCTACACCTTC. Variable domain in full (rest from reference TRBV7-8 and TRBJ1-2): GAGVSQSPRYKVAKRGQDVALRCDPISGHVSLFWYQQALGQGPEFLTYFQNEAQLDKSGLPSDRFFAERPEGSVSTLKIQRTQQEDSAVYLCASTPGTGGAPNYGYTFGSGTRLTVV.

This clone was detected only once. CDR3 DNA: TGTGCCAGCTCACCACTGGGGACTGCAGGTCCCAATGAGCAGTTCTTC. This encodes CASSPLGTAGPNEQFF. The V call is TRBV18, the J call TRBJ2-1; a possible D gene is TRBD2 (6 bases). V shed 1 base and J shed 6 bases, with 16 bases lying between them. This CDR3 contains 16 residues. The germline V gene has CDR1 KGHSH and CDR2 LQKENI.

The chain is built from TRBV28 and TRBJ2-7; 9 nucleotides line up with TRBD1. V lost 3 bases and J lost 3; bases outside the gene matches: 6. CDR1 and CDR2 (germline): MDHEN, SYDVKM. CDR3 length: 15 amino acids. CDR3 DNA: TGTGCCAGCAGTTTCCCCGACAGGGGGATCTACGAGCAGTACTTC. Protein sequence: CASSFPDRGIYEQYF.

The chain uses TRBV27 and TRBJ2-3; TRBD2 aligns across 10 bases. Germline V gene lookup returns CDR1 MNHEY and CDR2 SMNVEV (reference sequence). V lost 1 base, J lost 1 base, and 11 bases stayed unmatched. The CDR3 length is 19 residues. CDR3 loop: CASSLYVLAGEAGTDTQYF. Written as DNA, the CDR3 is TGTGCCAGCAGTTTATATGTGCTAGCGGGAGAGGCGGGCACAGATACGCAGTATTTT.

The gene calls are TRBV6-4 and TRBJ2-3; weak D call: TRBD2 (5 bases). V lost 3 bases to trimming and J lost 1 base, with 8 bases between them. Germline CDR1 is MRHNA and CDR2 is SNTAGT. This CDR3 has 14 residues. This CDR3 is CASSEKGGTDTQYF. The CDR3 DNA sequence: TGTGCCAGCAGTGAAAAGGGAGGCACAGATACGCAGTATTTT.

This clone has just one count. DNA for the CDR3: TGTGCCATCAGTGGGCTACAGGGGATGAACACTGAAGCTTTCTTT. Its protein product is CAISGLQGMNTEAFF. The chain recombines TRBV10-3 with TRBJ1-1, with 7 bases matching TRBD1. Germline V lookup: CDR1 ENHRY, CDR2 SYGVKD. CDR3 size: 15 residues. Unmatched junction bases numbered 5, after V lost 4 bases and J lost 0 bases.

In regard to this clone: A read error may account for a junction end that differs from germline. The chain employs TRBV7-9 and TRBJ1-5, with D tentatively TRBD1 (6 bases). This CDR3 contains 16 residues. The germline CDR1 and CDR2 sequences are SEHNR and FQNEAQ (reference sequence). CDR3 sequence (DNA): TGTGCCAGCAGCTTAATAGCCAGGGGATATGAGTCAGCCCCAGCATTT. It encodes CASSLIARGYESAPAF.

The CDR3 region has the DNA TGTGCCAGCAGCTTCCCACAGGGCGGTCATGGCTACACCTTC. It specifies CASSFPQGGHGYTF. V usage is TRBV5-6 and J usage is TRBJ1-2, with a weak D call TRBD1 (6 bases). The germline V gene encodes CDR1 SGHDT and CDR2 YYEEEE. Trimming removed 2 bases from V and 6 bases from J, with 14 bases in between. The CDR3 contains 14 residues.

The rearrangement uses TRBV19 and TRBJ2-1; 9 bases are shared with TRBD1. The CDR3 is 19 residues long. V lost 5 bases, J lost 0 bases, and 14 bases stayed unmatched. Germline values: CDR1 LNHDA, CDR2 SQIVND (reference sequence). The DNA of the CDR3 is TGTGCCAGTAGTCCATGGACAGGGGCTGGGTTTACCTCCTACAATGAGCAGTTCTTC. Translation: CASSPWTGAGFTSYNEQFF. Filled out from reference TRBV19 and TRBJ2-1, the complete variable domain reads DGGITQSPKYLFRKEGQNVTLSCEQNLNHDAMYWYRQDPGQGLRLIYYSQIVNDFQKGDIAEGYSVSREKKESFPLTVTSAQKNPTAFYLCASSPWTGAGFTSYNEQFFGPGTRLTVL.

The V call is TRBV25-1, the J call TRBJ1-2, with 8 bases that match TRBD1. Per the germline V gene, CDR1 is MGHDK and CDR2 is SYGVNS. Losses at the gene ends were 5 bases for V and 4 bases for J; bases not matched to a gene: 6. The CDR3 is 14 amino acids. The CDR3 loop reads CASSPWTGSYGYTF. The CDR3 coding sequence is TGTGCCAGCAGTCCATGGACAGGGTCCTATGGCTACACCTTC.

This rearrangement joins TRBV14 to TRBJ1-2, with 11 bases lining up with TRBD1. The CDR3 has 14 amino acids. With 3 bases clipped from V and 5 bases from J, the junction kept 2 bases outside the gene matches. Germline V gives CDR1 SGHDN, CDR2 FVKESK. This CDR3 reads CASSQDRGRYGYTF. CDR3 sequence (DNA): TGTGCCAGCAGCCAGGACAGGGGGCGTTATGGCTACACCTTC.